A single sample gave rise to the 2 T cell receptor beta chains below, sequenced in a study of post-analysis software for immune sequencing data. Study outcomes and limitations: Comparison of patients with controls showed 4 to 6 TRBV segments more frequent in patients, TRBV5-6, TRBV5-1 and TRBV20-1 among them.

These TCRs are of unknown antigen specificity. Each TCR beta cDNA library carried unique molecular identifiers. TCRdb re-derived calls from the PCR reads in MiXCR, one entry per CDR3 protein. This repertoire shows approximately 460,000 distinct CDR3 sequences, roughly 45% found once; its top ten account for 12%. Sequencing was performed on blood. These receptors all stem from a girl aged 10 to 17 with multiple sclerosis.

V is TRBV12-3 or TRBV12-4 and J is TRBJ1-2, with 8 bases that match TRBD1. V lost 0 bases and J lost 6; bases outside the gene matches: 6. The CDR3 runs to 15 residues. The CDR3 DNA is TGTGCCAGCAGTTTAGCTAAGACAGGGGCTCATGGCTACACCTTC. Translating it yields CASSLAKTGAHGYTF.

This sequence joins TRBV5-1 and TRBJ1-5; D is ambiguous. CDR3 length: 17 amino acids. Looked up from germline, CDR1 is SGHRS and CDR2 is YFSETQ. Trimming left V 0 bases short and J 1 base short, with 14 bases between. Here the CDR3 DNA reads TGCGCCAGCAGCTTGGGGTCAAGCGGGGTAAGCAATCAGCCCCAGCATTTT. This translates into CASSLGSSGVSNQPQHF. Variable domain in full (rest from reference TRBV5-1 and TRBJ1-5): KAGVTQTPRYLIKTRGQQVTLSCSPISGHRSVSWYQQTPGQGLQFLFEYFSETQRNKGNFPGRFSGRQFSNSRSEMNVSTLELGDSALYLCASSLGSSGVSNQPQHFGDGTRLSIL.